Described below is a single TCR beta chain sequence and its context. What it recognizes is unknown. The CDR3 is 15 residues long. Germline V CDR1 and CDR2: SGHVS, FNYEAQ. Trimming left V 2 bases short and J 8 bases short, with 16 bases between. Via MiXCR, TCRdb re-called the reads, giving one row per CDR3 protein. The sample includes 250,000 to 300,000 distinct CDR3 sequences, about 23% of them seen just once. The sample comes from a study of T cell repertoires in cytomegalovirus infection. Study as a whole: From public TCR beta signatures came an indication of both CMV infection and matching HLA type.

Whole-study findings and limits: In two of eight donors, the top clonotype was HLA-C-restricted CMV-specific. Cumulative frequency (of public TCR beta family members) identified carriers of CMV plus the relevant HLA.

What was sequenced was PBMCs. The chain recombines TRBV7-6 with TRBJ2-1; D possibly corresponds to TRBD1 (6 bases). This sequence originates from a human donor in good health (CMV status not recorded). Some clones in this sample may be carry-over from other donors' samples. CDR3 loop: CASSLSGVALDEQFF. As DNA, the CDR3 is TGTGCCAGCAGCTTATCAGGGGTTGCCTTGGATGAGCAGTTCTTC.